One and the same sample provided the 3 T cell receptor beta chains below, sequenced in a study of T cell changes during pregnancy in multiple sclerosis. Some clones are missing from TCRdb's copy, which holds only in-frame ones; the method was immunoSEQ multiplex PCR. The table lists under 50,000 clones, around 92% of them singletons. The material sequenced was CD8+ T cells from peripheral blood mononuclear cells, taken before pregnancy. The receptors here all came from a female donor with multiple sclerosis, enrolled in a pregnancy study.

The chain joins TRBV7-3 to TRBJ1-1; the D gene is possibly TRBD1 (5 bases). This CDR3 comprises 14 residues. Germline V gene sequence: CDR1 SGHTA, CDR2 FQGTGA. The ends were cut back, 5 bases at V and 4 bases at J, with 14 bases in the middle. For the CDR3, the DNA is TGTGCCAGCAGCCCGGTAGGGAGGGGCACTGAAGCTTTCTTT. Protein product: CASSPVGRGTEAFF.

In its sample, this clone was seen once. V and J are TRBV28 and TRBJ1-1; D remains ambiguous. Germline V CDR1 and CDR2: MDHEN, SYDVKM. The length of the CDR3 is 13 residues. V shed 3 bases and J shed 6 bases, with 11 bases lying between them. CDR3 sequence (DNA): TGTGCCAGCAGTTTCTTCCGGGTCTCTGAAGCTTTCTTT. This encodes CASSFFRVSEAFF. Using reference TRBV28 and TRBJ1-1 for the parts outside the CDR3, the full variable domain is DVKVTQSSRYLVKRTGEKVFLECVQDMDHENMFWYRQDPGLGLRLIYFSYDVKMKEKGDIPEGYSVSREKKERFSLILESASTNQTSMYLCASSFFRVSEAFFGQGTRLTVV.

The chain uses TRBV27 and TRBJ2-6, with D perhaps TRBD1 (7 bases). CDR1 and CDR2 (germline): MNHEY, SMNVEV (reference sequence). This CDR3 is 20 amino acids long. The V end lost 3 bases, the J end lost 1 base, and 22 bases lay between the germline ends. CDR3 DNA: TGTGCCAGCAGTTTTTGGGGCAGGGGGGAGGAATCTTCTGGGGCCAACGTCCTGACTTTC. Amino acid sequence: CASSFWGRGEESSGANVLTF.